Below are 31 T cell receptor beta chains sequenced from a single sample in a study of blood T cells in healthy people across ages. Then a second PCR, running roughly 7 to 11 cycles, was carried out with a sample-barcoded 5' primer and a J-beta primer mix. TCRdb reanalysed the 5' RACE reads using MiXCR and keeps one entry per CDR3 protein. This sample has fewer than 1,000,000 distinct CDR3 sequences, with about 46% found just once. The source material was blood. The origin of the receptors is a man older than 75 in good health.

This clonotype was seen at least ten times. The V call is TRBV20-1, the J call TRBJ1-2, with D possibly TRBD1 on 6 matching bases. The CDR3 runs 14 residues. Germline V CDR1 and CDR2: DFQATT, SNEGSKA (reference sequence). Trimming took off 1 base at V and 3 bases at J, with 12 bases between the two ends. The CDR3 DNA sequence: TGCAGTGCTAGAGGCCCAGGGGCCCACTATGGCTACACCTTC. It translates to CSARGPGAHYGYTF.

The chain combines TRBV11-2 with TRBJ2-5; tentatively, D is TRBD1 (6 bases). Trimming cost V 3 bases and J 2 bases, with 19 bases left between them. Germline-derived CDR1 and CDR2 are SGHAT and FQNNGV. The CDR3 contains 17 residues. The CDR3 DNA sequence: TGTGCCAGCAGCTTTGCCAGGGGCTCTCCGAATCAAGAGACCCAGTACTTC. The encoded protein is CASSFARGSPNQETQYF.

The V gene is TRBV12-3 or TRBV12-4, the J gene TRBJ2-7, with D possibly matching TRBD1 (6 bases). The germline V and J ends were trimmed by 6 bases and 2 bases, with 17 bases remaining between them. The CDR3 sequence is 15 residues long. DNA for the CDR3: TGTGCCAGCAGCACCTACAGGGAAGGGGCCTACGAGCAGTACTTC. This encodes CASSTYREGAYEQYF.

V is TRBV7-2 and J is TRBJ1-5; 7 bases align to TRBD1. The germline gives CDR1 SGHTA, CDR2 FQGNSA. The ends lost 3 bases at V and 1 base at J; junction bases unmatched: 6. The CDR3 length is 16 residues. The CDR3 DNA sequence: TGTGCCAGCAGCTTTACAGGGGTCGCGAGCAATCAGCCCCAGCATTTT. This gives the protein CASSFTGVASNQPQHF.

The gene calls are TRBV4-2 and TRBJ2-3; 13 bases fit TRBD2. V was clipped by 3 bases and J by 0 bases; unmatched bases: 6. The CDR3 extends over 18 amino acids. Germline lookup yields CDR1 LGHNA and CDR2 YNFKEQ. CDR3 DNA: TGTGCCAGCAGCCAGGACCGGACTAGCGGGGGAAGCACAGATACGCAGTATTTT. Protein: CASSQDRTSGGSTDTQYF.

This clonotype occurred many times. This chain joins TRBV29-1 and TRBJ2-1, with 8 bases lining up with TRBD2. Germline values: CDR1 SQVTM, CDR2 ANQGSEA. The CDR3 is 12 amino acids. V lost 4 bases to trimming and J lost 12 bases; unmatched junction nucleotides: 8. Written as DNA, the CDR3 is TGCAGCGTTGCCCTCGGGGGGGTTGGGCAGTTCTTC. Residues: CSVALGGVGQFF.

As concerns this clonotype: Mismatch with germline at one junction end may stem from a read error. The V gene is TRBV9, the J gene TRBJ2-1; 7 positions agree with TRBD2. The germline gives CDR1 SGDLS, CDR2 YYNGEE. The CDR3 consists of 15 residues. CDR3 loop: CPSSARLAQYNEQFF. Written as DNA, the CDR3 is TGTCCCAGCAGCGCGAGACTAGCCCAGTACAATGAGCAGTTCTTC.

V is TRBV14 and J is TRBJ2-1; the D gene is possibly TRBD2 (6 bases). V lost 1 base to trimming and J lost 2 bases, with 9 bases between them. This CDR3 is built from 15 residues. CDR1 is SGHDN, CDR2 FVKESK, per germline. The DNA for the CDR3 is TGTGCCAGCAGCCAAGGGCTAGCGACCTACAATGAGCAGTTCTTC. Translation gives CASSQGLATYNEQFF.

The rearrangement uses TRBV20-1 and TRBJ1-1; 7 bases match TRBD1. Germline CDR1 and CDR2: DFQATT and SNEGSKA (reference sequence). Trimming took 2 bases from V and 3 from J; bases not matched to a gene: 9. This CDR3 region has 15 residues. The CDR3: CSARPSTGVDTEAFF. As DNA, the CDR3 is TGCAGTGCTAGACCGTCCACAGGGGTAGACACTGAAGCTTTCTTT.

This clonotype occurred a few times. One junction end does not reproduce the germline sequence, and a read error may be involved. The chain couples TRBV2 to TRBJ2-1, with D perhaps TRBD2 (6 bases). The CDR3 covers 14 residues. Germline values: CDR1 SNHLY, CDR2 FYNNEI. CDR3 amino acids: CASSERGTSNEQFF. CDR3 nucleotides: TGTGCCAGTAGTGAACGGGGGACCTCCAATGAGCAGTTCTTC.

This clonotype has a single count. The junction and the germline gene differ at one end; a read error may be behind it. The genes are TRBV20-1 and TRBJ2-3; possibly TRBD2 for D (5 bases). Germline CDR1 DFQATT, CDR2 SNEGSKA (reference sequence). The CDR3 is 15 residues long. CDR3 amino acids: CRARERGHITDTQYF. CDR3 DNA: TGCAGAGCTAGAGAAAGAGGGCATATCACAGATACGCAGTATTTT.

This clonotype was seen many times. This chain's CDR3 is CASSPLSGFVDTQYF. As DNA, the CDR3 is TGTGCCAGCAGCCCCCTTTCGGGGTTTGTGGATACGCAGTATTTT. This rearrangement joins TRBV7-2 to TRBJ2-3; D is perhaps TRBD2 (5 bases). CDR1 is SGHTA, CDR2 FQGNSA, per germline. The ends were cut back, 5 bases at V and 6 bases at J, with 18 bases in the middle. CDR3 length: 15 amino acids.

CDR3 in DNA: TGCAGTGCGCCTAGCGGGAGCCGGGGAGAGACCCAGTACTTC. Protein: CSAPSGSRGETQYF. The chain is built from TRBV20-1 and TRBJ2-5, with TRBD2 matching 10 bases. This CDR3 region has 14 residues. Germline V CDR1 and CDR2: DFQATT, SNEGSKA (reference sequence). After removal of 6 bases from V and 4 bases from J, the junction contained 8 bases not matched to a gene.

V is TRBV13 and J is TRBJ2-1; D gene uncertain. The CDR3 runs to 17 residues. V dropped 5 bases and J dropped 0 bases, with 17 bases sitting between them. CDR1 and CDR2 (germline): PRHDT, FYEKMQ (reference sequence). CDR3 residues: CASSPSGGGSSYNEQFF. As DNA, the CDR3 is TGTGCCAGCAGCCCCTCTGGCGGTGGAAGCTCCTACAATGAGCAGTTCTTC.

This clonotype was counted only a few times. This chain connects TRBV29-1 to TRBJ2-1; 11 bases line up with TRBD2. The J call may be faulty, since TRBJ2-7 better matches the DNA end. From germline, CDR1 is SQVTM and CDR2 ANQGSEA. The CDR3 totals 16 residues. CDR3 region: CSVGGLAGGSYNEQYF. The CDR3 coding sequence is TGCAGCGTTGGTGGGCTAGCGGGAGGCTCATACAATGAGCAGTACTTC.

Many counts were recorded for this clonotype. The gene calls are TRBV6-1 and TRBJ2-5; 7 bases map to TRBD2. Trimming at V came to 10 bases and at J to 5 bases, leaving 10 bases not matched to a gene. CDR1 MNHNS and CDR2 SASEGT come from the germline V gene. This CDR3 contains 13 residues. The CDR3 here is CATLGDYHETQYF. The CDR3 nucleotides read TGTGCCACCTTAGGGGACTATCACGAGACCCAGTACTTC.

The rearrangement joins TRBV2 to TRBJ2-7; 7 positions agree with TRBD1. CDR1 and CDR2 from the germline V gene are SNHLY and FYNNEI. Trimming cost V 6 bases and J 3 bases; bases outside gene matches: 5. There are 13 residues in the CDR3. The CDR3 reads CASRGTVVYEQYF. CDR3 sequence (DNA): TGTGCCAGCAGAGGGACAGTTGTCTACGAGCAGTACTTC.

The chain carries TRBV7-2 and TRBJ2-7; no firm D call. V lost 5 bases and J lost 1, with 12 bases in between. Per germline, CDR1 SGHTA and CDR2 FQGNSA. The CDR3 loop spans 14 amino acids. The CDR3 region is CASSVWSTSYEQYF. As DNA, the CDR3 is TGTGCCAGCAGCGTCTGGAGTACGTCCTACGAGCAGTACTTC.

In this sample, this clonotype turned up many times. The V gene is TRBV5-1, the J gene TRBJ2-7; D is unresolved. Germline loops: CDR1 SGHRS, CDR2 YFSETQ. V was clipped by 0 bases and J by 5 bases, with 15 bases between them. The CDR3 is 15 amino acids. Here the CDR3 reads CASSLATPRVDEQYF. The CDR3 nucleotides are TGCGCCAGCAGCTTGGCCACCCCTCGGGTCGACGAGCAGTACTTC.

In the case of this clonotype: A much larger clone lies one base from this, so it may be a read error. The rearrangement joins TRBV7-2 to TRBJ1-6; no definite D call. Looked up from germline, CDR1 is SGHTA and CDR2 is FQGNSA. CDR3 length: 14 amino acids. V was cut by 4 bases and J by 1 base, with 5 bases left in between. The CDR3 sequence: CASSWVSYNSPLHF. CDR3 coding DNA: TGTGCCAGCAGCTGGGTATCCTATAATTCACCCCTCCACTTT.

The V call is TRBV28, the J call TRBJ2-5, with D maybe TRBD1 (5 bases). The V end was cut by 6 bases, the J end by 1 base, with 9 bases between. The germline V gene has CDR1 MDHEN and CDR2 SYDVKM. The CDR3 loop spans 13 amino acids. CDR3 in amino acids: CASRDDSQETQYF. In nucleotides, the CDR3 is TGTGCCAGCAGGGATGACAGCCAAGAGACCCAGTACTTC.

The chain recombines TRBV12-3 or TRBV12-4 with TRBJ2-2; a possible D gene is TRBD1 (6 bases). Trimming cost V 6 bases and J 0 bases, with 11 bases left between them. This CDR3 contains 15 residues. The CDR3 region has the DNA TGTGCCAGCAGCGCCGGGACACCGAACACCGGGGAGCTGTTTTTT. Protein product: CASSAGTPNTGELFF.

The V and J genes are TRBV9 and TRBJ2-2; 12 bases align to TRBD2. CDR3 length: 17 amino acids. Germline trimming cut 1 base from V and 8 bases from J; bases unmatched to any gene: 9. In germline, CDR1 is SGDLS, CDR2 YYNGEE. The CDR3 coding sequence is TGTGCCAGCAGCGTACCGGGACAACTAGCGGGAGGTGGGGAGCTGTTTTTT. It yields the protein CASSVPGQLAGGGELFF.

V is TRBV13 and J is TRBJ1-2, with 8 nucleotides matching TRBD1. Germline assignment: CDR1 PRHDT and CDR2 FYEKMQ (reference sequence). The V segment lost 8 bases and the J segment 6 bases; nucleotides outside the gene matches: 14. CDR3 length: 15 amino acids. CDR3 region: CASVRQGAGINGYTF. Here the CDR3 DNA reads TGTGCCAGCGTCCGGCAGGGGGCAGGAATCAATGGCTACACCTTC. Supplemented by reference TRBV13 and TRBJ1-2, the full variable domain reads AAGVIQSPRHLIKEKRETATLKCYPIPRHDTVYWYQQGPGQDPQFLISFYEKMQSDKGSIPDRFSAQQFSDYHSELNMSSLELGDSALYFCASVRQGAGINGYTFGSGTRLTVV.

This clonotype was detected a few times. The CDR3 loop reads CSVEGTDTQYF. The CDR3 DNA reads TGCAGCGTTGAAGGTACAGATACGCAGTATTTT. This chain uses TRBV29-1 with TRBJ2-3; no clear D gene. The CDR3 is 11 amino acids. Trimming took 1 base from V and 3 from J, leaving 2 bases between them. Germline V CDR1 and CDR2: SQVTM, ANQGSEA.

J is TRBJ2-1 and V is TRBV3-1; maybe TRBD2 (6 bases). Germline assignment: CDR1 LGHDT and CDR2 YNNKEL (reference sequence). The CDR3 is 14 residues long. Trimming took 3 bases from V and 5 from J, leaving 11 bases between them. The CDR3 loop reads CASSQGTSHNEQFF. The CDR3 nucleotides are TGTGCCAGCAGCCAGGGGACTTCCCACAATGAGCAGTTCTTC.

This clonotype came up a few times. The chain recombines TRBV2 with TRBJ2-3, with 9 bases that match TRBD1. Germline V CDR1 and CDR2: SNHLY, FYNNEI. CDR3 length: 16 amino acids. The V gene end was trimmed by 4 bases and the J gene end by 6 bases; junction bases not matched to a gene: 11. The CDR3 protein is CASSVGVPGQGDTQYF. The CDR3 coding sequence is TGTGCCAGCAGTGTAGGGGTCCCGGGACAGGGCGATACGCAGTATTTT.

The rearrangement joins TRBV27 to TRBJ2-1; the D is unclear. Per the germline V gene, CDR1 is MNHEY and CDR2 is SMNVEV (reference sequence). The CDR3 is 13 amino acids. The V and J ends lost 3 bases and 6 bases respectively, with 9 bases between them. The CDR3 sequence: CASSFMGGNEQFF. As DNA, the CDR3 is TGTGCCAGCAGTTTTATGGGTGGCAATGAGCAGTTCTTC.

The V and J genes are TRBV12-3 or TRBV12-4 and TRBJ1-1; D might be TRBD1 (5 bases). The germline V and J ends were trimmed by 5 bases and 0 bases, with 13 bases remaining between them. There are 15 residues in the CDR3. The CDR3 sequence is CASSPLTDLNTEAFF. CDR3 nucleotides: TGTGCCAGCAGTCCCCTGACAGATCTGAACACTGAAGCTTTCTTT.

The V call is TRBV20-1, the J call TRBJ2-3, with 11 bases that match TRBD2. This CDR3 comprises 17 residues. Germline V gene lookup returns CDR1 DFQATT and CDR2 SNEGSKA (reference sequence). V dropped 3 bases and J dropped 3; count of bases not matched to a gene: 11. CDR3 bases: TGCAGTGCTAGGATAGCGGGAGGGCCAGTGGGGACAGATACGCAGTATTTT. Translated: CSARIAGGPVGTDTQYF.

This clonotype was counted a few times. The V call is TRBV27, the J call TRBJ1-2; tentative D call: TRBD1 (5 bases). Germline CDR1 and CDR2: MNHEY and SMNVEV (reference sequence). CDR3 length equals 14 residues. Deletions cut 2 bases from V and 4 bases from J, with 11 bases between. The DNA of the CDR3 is TGTGCCAGCAGTTTAGTCCGGGACGGCTATGGCTACACCTTC. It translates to CASSLVRDGYGYTF.